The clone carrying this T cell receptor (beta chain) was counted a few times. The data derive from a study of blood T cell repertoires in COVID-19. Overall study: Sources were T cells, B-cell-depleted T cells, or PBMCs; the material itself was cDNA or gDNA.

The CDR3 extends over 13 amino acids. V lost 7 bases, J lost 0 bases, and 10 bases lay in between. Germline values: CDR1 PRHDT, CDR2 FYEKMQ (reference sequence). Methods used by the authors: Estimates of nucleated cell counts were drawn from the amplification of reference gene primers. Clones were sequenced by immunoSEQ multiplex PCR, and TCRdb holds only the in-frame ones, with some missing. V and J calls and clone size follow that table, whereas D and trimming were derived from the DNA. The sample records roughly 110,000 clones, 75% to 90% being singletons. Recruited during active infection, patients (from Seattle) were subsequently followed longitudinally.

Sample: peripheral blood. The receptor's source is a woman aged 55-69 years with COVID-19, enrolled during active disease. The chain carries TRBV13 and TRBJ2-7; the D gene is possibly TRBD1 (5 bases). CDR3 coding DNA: TGTGCCAGCACCATCCAGGGCTCCTACGAGCAGTACTTC. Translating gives CASTIQGSYEQYF.